Sequencing of this T cell receptor (beta chain) was carried out in a study of blood T cell repertoires in COVID-19. The table came from immunoSEQ multiplex PCR; TCRdb's copy has only in-frame clones and leaves some out. This table has around 110,000 clones, 89% appearing once. V was clipped by 0 bases and J by 3 bases; unmatched bases: 3. Per the germline V gene, CDR1 is LGHNA and CDR2 is YNFKEQ. The CDR3 covers 16 residues. The clonotype was recovered from a man aged 35 to 55 with active or convalescent COVID-19. V and J are TRBV4-2 and TRBJ2-2, with 8 bases that match TRBD2. What was sequenced was peripheral blood. CDR3 protein: CASSQETSGYTGELFF. The CDR3 coding sequence is TGTGCCAGCAGCCAAGAAACTAGCGGTTACACCGGGGAGCTGTTTTTT.